This record concerns one TCR beta chain sequence. In the authors' workflow: It was from reference gene primer amplification that nucleated cell counts were estimated. TCRdb keeps only in-frame clones here, not all; method: immunoSEQ multiplex PCR. D and trimming were read from the DNA, whereas the V and J calls and clone size are those reported in that table. Here the sample spans 200,000 to 300,000 clones, about 90% being singletons. The data are from a study of blood T cell repertoires in COVID-19. Study summary: Samples taken during acute and convalescent COVID-19 were collected in the United States, Italy and Spain.

There are 15 residues in the CDR3. Trimming removed 5 bases from V and 5 bases from J; junction bases left unmatched: 11. Germline CDR1 is MGHDK and CDR2 is SYGVNS. The V gene is TRBV25-1, the J gene TRBJ1-1; 7 bases fit TRBD1. The sample comprised peripheral blood. This sequence originates from a man between 60 and 70 years old who had recovered from COVID-19. DNA for the CDR3: TGTGCCAGCAGTCCCGTGAAAGGGGGCATAACTGAAGCTTTCTTT. Protein product: CASSPVKGGITEAFF.